The T cell receptor beta chain described here comes from a study of blood T cell repertoires in COVID-19. The sample holds one count of this clone. The CDR3 loop spans 13 amino acids. V trimming: 8 bases; J trimming: 3 bases; junction bases outside the gene matches: 3. CDR1 and CDR2 from the germline V gene are SGHRS and YFSETQ. Using immunoSEQ multiplex PCR, the repertoire was profiled, and TCRdb retains in-frame clones only, with some absent. The table lists around 200,000 clones, about four fifths of them singletons. This TCR was sampled from a woman in her twenties or thirties who had recovered from COVID-19. The chain combines TRBV5-1 with TRBJ1-5; 9 bases fit TRBD1. The specimen sequenced was PBMCs or T cells enriched from blood (not recorded which). The CDR3 DNA reads as TGCGCCAGGGGGGACAGGGTCAATCAGCCCCAGCATTTT. Protein product: CARGDRVNQPQHF.